These 4 T cell receptor beta chains were sequenced from one sample in a study of blood T cells in healthy people across ages. Combining a sample-barcoded 5' primer with a J-beta primer mix, a second PCR ran for 7 to 11 cycles. TCRdb redid the calling of the 5' RACE reads with MiXCR, one entry per CDR3 protein. Of about 1.8 million distinct CDR3 sequences in the sample, roughly 50% were seen once. The specimen sequenced was blood. The receptors were gathered from a woman in her thirties or forties in good health.

The chain recombines TRBV5-6 with TRBJ2-7; D is possibly TRBD1 (6 bases). Germline CDR1 reads SGHDT; CDR2 reads YYEEEE. CDR3 length equals 19 residues. The germline V and J ends were trimmed by 4 bases and 3 bases, with 29 bases remaining between them. For the CDR3, the DNA is TGTGCCAGCAGCGCACGAGGGGGAACAGGGCAACCTCTTGTCTACGAGCAGTACTTC. Encoded protein: CASSARGGTGQPLVYEQYF.

For the CDR3, the DNA is TGCGCCAGCAGCTTGCGGTTTACAGGGGGTAATAGTGAGCAGTTCTTC. This translates into CASSLRFTGGNSEQFF. V gene TRBV5-1 combines with J gene TRBJ2-1; 8 bases map to TRBD1. CDR1 is SGHRS, CDR2 YFSETQ, per germline. Trimming took 1 base from V and 9 from J; bases not matched to a gene: 12. This CDR3 spans 16 amino acids.

The rearrangement uses TRBV24-1 and TRBJ1-5; D is perhaps TRBD1 (5 bases). Germline V gene data show CDR1 as KGHDR and CDR2 as SFDVKD. Trimming took off 7 bases at V and 7 bases at J, with 19 bases between the two ends. The CDR3 is 15 residues long. CDR3 nucleotides: TGTGCCACCAGCCAAACCGGGACTGGGGAACAGCCCCAGCATTTT. Encoded protein: CATSQTGTGEQPQHF.

A note on this clonotype: Relative to the germline gene, one junction end is altered; a read error may explain this. The V and J genes are TRBV2 and TRBJ2-1, with 16 bases matching TRBD2. Germline V lookup: CDR1 SNHLY, CDR2 FYNNEI. The CDR3 extends over 19 amino acids. The CDR3 nucleotides read TGTGCCAGCAGGACATCGGGACTAGCGGGGGGGCAGCAGCACAATGAGCGGTTCTTC. It codes for CASRTSGLAGGQQHNERFF.